This T cell receptor beta chain was captured in a study of blood T cells in healthy people across ages. A J-beta primer mix and a sample-barcoded 5' primer were used in a second PCR of roughly 6 to 12 cycles. Tagging of each cDNA molecule was performed by a template-switch adaptor with 12 random nucleotides. TCRdb re-derived calls from the 5' RACE reads in MiXCR, one entry per CDR3 protein. The table records fewer than 2 million distinct CDR3 sequences, 35% to 50% of them present only once. This clonotype has a handful of counts. Isolation per sample recovered at least 7 million PBMCs. No fewer than 5 micrograms of total RNA were isolated from every sample. The V gene's germline CDR1 is SGHTA and CDR2 FQGNSA. V was shortened by 1 base and J by 6 bases, with 10 bases between the two germline ends. The CDR3 is 15 residues long.

This sequence was found in a human donor in good health. The rearrangement links TRBV7-2 to TRBJ2-6, with D unclear. Sequenced material: blood. Here the CDR3 DNA reads TGTGCCAGCAGCTTAGGGCGTGTAGCGGCCAACGTCCTGACTTTC. Its translation is CASSLGRVAANVLTF.